What follows describes a single TCR beta chain. What it recognizes is unknown. The data are from a study of cytomegalovirus exposure and HLA in healthy donors. Germline assignment: CDR1 LGHNA and CDR2 YNFKEQ. The J segment lost 2 bases and the V segment lost 0 bases, leaving 6 bases of the junction unmatched. CDR3 length equals 18 residues. Findings and limits, study-wide: Associated with cytomegalovirus, according to the listing, were 150 to 200 TCR beta chains.

Vbeta (60) and Jbeta (13) primers were used in the PCR. Sequencing used immunoSEQ multiplex PCR; TCRdb keeps in-frame clones, though not all of them. The table shows about 150,000 clones, with 80% occurring only once. The sample consisted of PBMCs. The origin of this receptor is a man between 25 and 39 years old in good health and CMV-seropositive. The genes are TRBV4-2 and TRBJ2-3; 12 bases line up with TRBD2. CDR3 sequence (DNA): TGTGCCAGCAGCCAAGAATCGACTAGCGGGGGATACACAGATACGCAGTATTTT. Protein sequence: CASSQESTSGGYTDTQYF.